This T cell receptor beta chain was retrieved from a study of blood T cell repertoires in COVID-19. Study details: Donors in the United States, Italy and Spain gave samples during acute or convalescent COVID-19.

CDR3 length equals 13 residues. The V gene's germline CDR1 is KGHSH and CDR2 LQKENI. The ends were cut back, 3 bases at V and 8 bases at J, with 11 bases in the middle. Some clones are missing from TCRdb's copy, which holds only in-frame ones; the method was immunoSEQ multiplex PCR. The sample lists about 230,000 clones, roughly 81% seen once, with around 7% in the top ten. Sequenced: peripheral blood. The J gene is TRBJ2-1, the V gene TRBV18; D may be TRBD1 (5 bases). The clonotype was recovered from a woman aged 80 or over with COVID-19, enrolled during active disease. As DNA, the CDR3 is TGTGCCAGCTCACCGGCGTTAGGGGATGAGCAGTTCTTC. Residues: CASSPALGDEQFF.